This T cell receptor beta chain comes out of a study of shared clonotypes between healthy human individuals. General study results and limits: Sample collection involved blood only; tissue repertoires are likely different. Sorted-subset sequencing was shown by rarefaction to be incomplete despite large depth.

This table comes from immunoSEQ multiplex PCR, and its TCRdb copy is limited to in-frame clones, with some not included. The sample has about 1.5 million clones, approximately 98% seen once; the top ten hold 0.4% to 0.45%. Details on this clone: Antigen specificity is unknown.

The CDR3 is made up of 12 amino acids. Trimming pared 1 base from V and 8 bases from J, leaving 5 bases between. The germline V gene has CDR1 LNHNV and CDR2 YYDKDF (reference sequence). The receptor's source is a man aged 25 to 45 in good health. This sequence joins TRBV15 and TRBJ1-4; no clear D gene. Source material: naive CD4+ T cells sorted from blood. Subset: CD45RA+ positively selected. Here the CDR3 reads CATSRASEKLFF. CDR3 coding DNA: TGTGCCACCAGCAGAGCTTCAGAAAAACTGTTTTTT.